Listed below are T cell receptor beta chains from one sample, sequenced in a study of blood T cell repertoires in COVID-19. Repertoires were generated with immunoSEQ multiplex PCR, while TCRdb's copy carries only in-frame clones and drops some. The sample consists of about 300,000 clones, 75% to 90% of them appearing once. Sequenced: peripheral blood. The receptors here all came from a woman in her fifties or sixties with COVID-19, enrolled during active disease. The CDR3 runs from the conserved cysteine through the conserved F or W. D genes are given only for firm matches. Size tells how often a clone was seen (once, few, many) or the class of an expanded clone, and some rows leave it out.

clone_size | j_call | d_call | v_call | cdr3_aa | cdr3_nt
. | TRBJ2-2 | . | TRBV27 | CASSLAGRPGELFF | TGTGCCAGCAGTTTGGCAGGGAGGCCCGGGGAGCTGTTTTTT
once | TRBJ2-7 | . | TRBV29-1 | CSVEDTGNSYEQYF | TGCAGCGTTGAAGATACAGGGAACTCCTACGAGCAGTACTTC
. | TRBJ2-3 | . | TRBV9 | CASSVVSTGGTQYF | TGTGCCAGCAGCGTAGTTTCTACCGGTGGTACGCAGTATTTT
. | TRBJ2-2 | . | TRBV6-5 | CASSRLVDGELFF | TGTGCCAGCAGTCGACTAGTTGACGGGGAGCTGTTTTTT
. | TRBJ2-7 | . | TRBV15 | CATSRSHSGKGNYEQYF | TGTGCCACCAGCAGATCGCACAGCGGCAAGGGAAACTACGAGCAGTACTTC
. | TRBJ2-7 | TRBD1 | TRBV5-6 | CASSSPRDRPAYEQYF | TGTGCCAGCAGCTCACCCCGGGACAGGCCCGCCTACGAGCAGTACTTC
. | TRBJ2-7 | TRBD1 | TRBV19 | CASRGTGGFLAYEQYF | TGTGCCAGTAGAGGGACAGGAGGGTTTCTGGCCTACGAGCAGTACTTC
. | TRBJ2-5 | TRBD2 | TRBV5-1 | CASSPGTRAQETQYF | TGCGCCAGCAGCCCCGGGACTAGGGCCCAAGAGACCCAGTACTTC
once | TRBJ1-4 | TRBD1 | TRBV30 | CAWTKQGALGTVFF | TGTGCCTGGACCAAACAGGGGGCGCTTGGGACGGTGTTTTTT
. | TRBJ2-3 | TRBD2 | TRBV27 | CASSRTSGFTDTQYF | TGTGCCAGCAGTCGGACTAGCGGGTTCACAGATACGCAGTATTTT